This entry concerns a single T cell receptor (beta chain). What it binds is unknown. This sample was taken from a study of blood T cells in healthy people across ages. Study-wide results and limits: Both higher diversity and more naive CD4+ cells marked long-lived donors when set against aged donors.

The second PCR ran about 6 to 12 cycles with a sample-barcoded 5' primer and J-beta primers. A tag from a template-switch adaptor with 12 random nucleotides marked each cDNA molecule. TCRdb redid the calling of the 5' RACE reads with MiXCR, one entry per CDR3 protein. The sample holds 700,000 or so distinct CDR3 sequences; approximately 22% are singletons and the top ten take around a fifth. The CDR3 length is 15 residues. Deletions cut 0 bases from V and 5 bases from J, with 13 bases between. Germline CDR1 and CDR2: LGHDT and YNNKEL (reference sequence). Source material: blood. The J gene is TRBJ2-5, the V gene TRBV3-1; D remains unclear. This TCR was sampled from a man between 70 and 80 years old in good health. The CDR3 reads CASSQDLVRRETQYF. CDR3 in DNA: TGTGCCAGCAGCCAAGATCTGGTGCGTCGGGAGACCCAGTACTTC.